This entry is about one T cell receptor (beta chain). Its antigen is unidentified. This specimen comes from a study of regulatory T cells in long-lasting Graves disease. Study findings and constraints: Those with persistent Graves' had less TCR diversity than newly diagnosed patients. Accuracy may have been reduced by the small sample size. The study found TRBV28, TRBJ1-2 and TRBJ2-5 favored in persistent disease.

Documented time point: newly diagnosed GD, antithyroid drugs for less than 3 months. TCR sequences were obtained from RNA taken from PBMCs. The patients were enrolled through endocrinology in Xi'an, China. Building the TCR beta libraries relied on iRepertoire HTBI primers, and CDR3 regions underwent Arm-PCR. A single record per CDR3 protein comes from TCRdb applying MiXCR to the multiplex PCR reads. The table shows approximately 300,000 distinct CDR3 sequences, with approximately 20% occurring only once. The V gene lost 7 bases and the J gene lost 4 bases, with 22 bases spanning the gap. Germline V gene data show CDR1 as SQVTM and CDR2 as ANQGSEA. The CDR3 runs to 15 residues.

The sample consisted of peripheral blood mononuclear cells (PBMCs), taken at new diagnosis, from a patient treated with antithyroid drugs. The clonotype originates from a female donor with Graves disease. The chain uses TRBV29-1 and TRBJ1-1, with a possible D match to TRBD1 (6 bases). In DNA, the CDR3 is TGCAGCGCCCCTTTTGGGGGGGCGAGGGTCACTGAAGCTTTCTTT. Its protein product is CSAPFGGARVTEAFF.